Listed below are T cell receptor beta chains from one sample, sequenced in a study of regulatory T cells in long-lasting Graves disease. TCRdb recomputed calls from the multiplex PCR reads with MiXCR, one row per CDR3 protein. The data hold over 350,000 distinct CDR3 sequences, with 20% observed a single time. This material consisted of peripheral blood mononuclear cells (PBMCs), taken when the disease was refractory, from a patient treated with antithyroid drugs. Receptors originate from a female donor with Graves disease. Both conserved end residues are part of each CDR3. Fields, in order: clone size, V gene, D gene, J gene, CDR3 DNA, CDR3 protein. A D gene is named only where the DNA matches it firmly. Clone size is shown for a subset of rows, as once, few, many or a class of expanded clone.

many,TRBV10-2,.,TRBJ2-5,TGCGCCAGCAGCGAGTTAGTCAGCAAAGAGACCCAGTACTTC,CASSELVSKETQYF
many,TRBV12-3/TRBV12-4,TRBD2,TRBJ2-7,TGTGCCAGCAGTCGAACTAGCGGGACGCCCCGCGAGCAGTACTTC,CASSRTSGTPREQYF
.,TRBV19,.,TRBJ1-5,TGTGCCAGTAGCGTGTCCTCGATTCAGCCCCAGCATTTT,CASSVSSIQPQHF
.,TRBV29-1,.,TRBJ1-4,TGCAGCGCGGTTGGGACTAATGAAAAACTGTTTTTT,CSAVGTNEKLFF
.,TRBV7-2,TRBD2,TRBJ2-7,TGTGCCAGCAGCCGACCTGGTGTCGGGGGGGCGGCCTACGAGCAGTACTTC,CASSRPGVGGAAYEQYF
many,TRBV6-1,.,TRBJ2-2,TGTGCCAGCAAATTTGGGACCGCGAACACCGGGGAGCTGTTTTTT,CASKFGTANTGELFF
many,TRBV7-9,.,TRBJ1-6,TGTGCCAGCAGCCGCATGGGCGGGGATAGTAATTCACCCCTCCACTTT,CASSRMGGDSNSPLHF
.,TRBV5-1,.,TRBJ1-1,TGCGCCAGCCGCGGACAGCAGAACACTGAAGCTTTCTTT,CASRGQQNTEAFF
.,TRBV7-2,.,TRBJ2-7,TGTGCCAGCAGCAGACCCGGGGGGGGACAGTCCTACGAGCAGTACTTC,CASSRPGGGQSYEQYF
.,TRBV28,.,TRBJ2-7,TGTGCCAGCAGTTTATCCGGGACCCTCTACGAGCAGTACTTC,CASSLSGTLYEQYF
many,TRBV28,TRBD2,TRBJ2-7,TGTGCCAGCAGTTCTAGCGGGAGGGCCCGAGAGCAGTACTTC,CASSSSGRAREQYF
many,TRBV27,.,TRBJ2-6,TGTGCCAGCAGTTCATATAGGGGCCGTGTTTCTGGGGCCAACGTCCTGACTTTC,CASSSYRGRVSGANVLTF
many,TRBV28,.,TRBJ2-7,TGTGCCAGCAGTGTTTCCCCATCTTGGGACCCCTACGAGCAGTACTTC,CASSVSPSWDPYEQYF
few,TRBV30,.,TRBJ2-1,TGTGCCTGGAGTGTTTCCGGACAGAAGCAGTTCTTC,CAWSVSGQKQFF
few,TRBV24-1,.,TRBJ1-5,TGTGCCACCAGTGTTGGACACGGGAGCAATCAGCCCCAGCATTTT,CATSVGHGSNQPQHF
few,TRBV6-1,.,TRBJ1-2,TGTGCCGCTACGTGGGAAAAAGACTATGGCTACACCTTC,CAATWEKDYGYTF
many,TRBV7-2,.,TRBJ2-7,TGTGCCAGCAGCTTAGCTGGGAGACTAGTTGGGATATACGAGCAGTACTTC,CASSLAGRLVGIYEQYF
many,TRBV24-1,.,TRBJ2-5,TGTGCCACCAGTGATTCGTGGGAGACCCAGTACTTC,CATSDSWETQYF
few,TRBV6-2/TRBV6-3,.,TRBJ2-7,TGTGCCAGCAGTTCGGGACTTGGGGACTACGAGCAGTACTTC,CASSSGLGDYEQYF
many,TRBV6-1,.,TRBJ2-7,TGTGCCAGCAGTCCCGCAGTCGCGGCTACCGAGCAGTACTTC,CASSPAVAATEQYF
many,TRBV20-1,.,TRBJ1-5,TGCAGTGCTAGAGATTCATCGGGGACCAGTCAGCCCCAGCATTTT,CSARDSSGTSQPQHF
many,TRBV28,.,TRBJ2-5,TGTGCCACCACCCCGGGACTCACGGGGGAGACCCAGTACTTC,CATTPGLTGETQYF
many,TRBV7-8,TRBD2,TRBJ2-5,TGTGCCAGCAGCCGCCAGGCGGGGGGCGGGCAGACCCAGTACTTC,CASSRQAGGGQTQYF
once,TRBV2,.,TRBJ2-3,TGTGCCAGCAGTGAGGAGGGGAACACAGATACGCAGTATTTT,CASSEEGNTDTQYF
few,TRBV18,TRBD2,TRBJ2-7,TGTGCCAGCTCAGTCGGTCGGACTAGCGACCCCTACGAGCAGTACTTC,CASSVGRTSDPYEQYF
.,TRBV11-2,.,TRBJ2-1,TGTGCCAGCAGCTTAGAGATAGCCTCCTACAATGAGCAGTTCTTC,CASSLEIASYNEQFF
.,TRBV6-1,.,TRBJ1-5,TGTGCCAGCAGTGAACCCTCCGGGGGAAATCAGCCCCAGCATTTT,CASSEPSGGNQPQHF
many,TRBV12-3/TRBV12-4,TRBD1,TRBJ1-6,TGTGCCAGCAGTTTATGGGACAGGGTAAATTCACCCCTCCACTTT,CASSLWDRVNSPLHF
many,TRBV7-2,TRBD1,TRBJ2-7,TGTGCCAGCAGCTTCGGGGCAGGGGGCTCTCTCGGGCAGTACTTC,CASSFGAGGSLGQYF
many,TRBV12-3/TRBV12-4,.,TRBJ2-5,TGTGCTAGCAGCTTCACAGGGCAAGAGACCCAGTACTTC,CASSFTGQETQYF
once,TRBV10-3,.,TRBJ2-3,TGTGCCATCGGGGGTGGCGGAAACACAGATACGCAGTATTTT,CAIGGGGNTDTQYF
few,TRBV7-9,.,TRBJ1-4,TGTGCCAGCAGCTTCCGGGACTCCGGGAATGAAAAACTGTTTTTT,CASSFRDSGNEKLFF
.,TRBV9,.,TRBJ2-2,TGTGCCAGCAGCGTCCGTGGGGACCCGAACACCGGGGAGCTGTTTTTT,CASSVRGDPNTGELFF
.,TRBV5-5,.,TRBJ2-3,TGTGCCAGCAGCTTACAGACCTCTCATACAGATACGCAGTATTTT,CASSLQTSHTDTQYF
many,TRBV6-1,.,TRBJ2-7,TGTGCCAGCAGTCAACATGGACAGTACGAGCAGTACTTC,CASSQHGQYEQYF